This T cell receptor (beta chain) appears in the sequencing data of a study of blood T cell repertoires in COVID-19. Whole-study context: Samples representing acute and convalescent COVID-19 were sourced from the United States, Italy and Spain. PBMCs, B-cell-depleted T cells, or T cells were the source of the cDNA or gDNA that made up the material.

The CDR3 length is 15 residues. V lost 5 bases and J lost 2; bases outside the gene matches: 6. The germline gives CDR1 LNHDA, CDR2 SQIVND (reference sequence). Per the study methods: Estimated nucleated cell counts came from reference gene primer amplification. The repertoire was sequenced with immunoSEQ multiplex PCR; TCRdb's copy has only in-frame clones and lacks some. Clonal size and the V and J genes are those of that table, whereas D and trimming came from the DNA. The table lists around 57,000 clones, around 90% of them singletons, with 3.5% in the top ten. The sequence derives from a human donor in a cohort sampled during active COVID-19. V is TRBV19 and J is TRBJ2-7; 10 bases match TRBD2. The sample comprised peripheral blood. CDR3 in amino acids: CASSGGLATTYEQYF. DNA of the CDR3: TGTGCCAGTAGTGGGGGACTAGCGACTACCTACGAGCAGTACTTC.